These T cell receptor beta chains were read from a single sample in a study of cytomegalovirus exposure and HLA in healthy donors. Sequencing was performed with immunoSEQ multiplex PCR; in TCRdb, only in-frame clones are kept and a portion is missing. The table has approximately 150,000 clones, about 87% seen once. Sequenced: PBMCs. These receptor sequences come from a man aged 18 to 29 in good health and CMV-seropositive. CDR3s include the opening cysteine and the closing phenylalanine or tryptophan. A D gene is named only where the DNA matches it firmly. The size field is filled for only some rows; it gives once, few, many or a size class.

once	TRBV28	-	TRBJ2-1	TGTGCCAGCAGTTCTTACAATGAGCAGTTCTTC	CASSSYNEQFF
few	TRBV30	TRBD1	TRBJ1-1	TGTGCTTCAGACAGGGGTGGTGGAGCTTTCTTT	CASDRGGGAFF
-	TRBV14	TRBD2	TRBJ2-2	TGTGCCAGCAGCCAACGTTTAGGGAGGGCCGGGGAGCTGTTTTTT	CASSQRLGRAGELFF
-	TRBV6-6	-	TRBJ1-4	TGTGCCAGCACCCCGGGGGCGTCGGGGAGGGCTGAAAAACTGTTTTTT	CASTPGASGRAEKLFF
-	TRBV27	-	TRBJ2-7	TGTGCCCGCCTCCCCAGGCCGTCGTGCGAGCAGTACTTC	CARLPRPSCEQYF
-	TRBV4-1	-	TRBJ1-5	TGCGCCAGCAGCCCTATCGGGATCAATAGCAATCAGCCCCAGCATTTT	CASSPIGINSNQPQHF
-	TRBV2	TRBD1	TRBJ1-5	TGTGCCAGCAGCGGAGGGGGACAGGGAGCAGAGCCCCAGCATTTT	CASSGGGQGAEPQHF
-	TRBV5-8	-	TRBJ2-4	TGTGCCAGCAGCCCCTGGGACTTCGTAGCCAAAAACATTCAGTACTTC	CASSPWDFVAKNIQYF
-	TRBV13	-	TRBJ1-5	TGTGCCAGCAGCTTAGGCGGGGGGCCGGATCAGCCCCAGCATTTT	CASSLGGGPDQPQHF
-	TRBV5-1	-	TRBJ2-1	TGCGCCAGCAGATCGGACGGCGGGACGGATGAGCAGTTCTTC	CASRSDGGTDEQFF
-	TRBV7-8	TRBD1	TRBJ1-5	TGTGCCAGCAGCTCCGGACAGGGAATGGGAAGCAATCAGCCCCAGCATTTT	CASSSGQGMGSNQPQHF
few	TRBV5-1	-	TRBJ2-3	TGCGCCAGCAGCTTGGACTCGGGTTGGGGCACAGATACGCAGTATTTT	CASSLDSGWGTDTQYF
-	TRBV12-2	-	TRBJ1-2	TGTGCAAGTCGCCTCTGGCGCGTCGCCGCGGTCGAGGACTACACCTTC	CASRLWRVAAVEDYTF
-	TRBV30	-	TRBJ1-6	TGTGCCTGGACTTGGTCGCGGCTAGGCGAGAATTCACCCCTCCACTTT	CAWTWSRLGENSPLHF
-	TRBV7-2	-	TRBJ2-5	TGTGCCAGCAGCTTTATAGAGACCCAGTACTTC	CASSFIETQYF
once	TRBV5-1	-	TRBJ2-7	TGCGCCAGCAGCCCGCAACAGGGCTACGAGCAGTACTTC	CASSPQQGYEQYF
-	TRBV4-2	TRBD1	TRBJ1-4	TGTGCCAGCAGCCCCGGGACAGCTAATGAAAAACTGTTTTTT	CASSPGTANEKLFF
-	TRBV12-5	-	TRBJ2-1	TGTGCTAGTGGTTTTTATGGCGGGGCGAACAATGAGCAGTTCTTC	CASGFYGGANNEQFF
-	TRBV4-1	-	TRBJ2-7	TGCGCCAGCAGCCAACAGGACATTTTCGAGCAGTACTTC	CASSQQDIFEQYF